One sample yielded the 4 T cell receptor beta chains listed below, sequenced in a study of blood T cell repertoires in COVID-19. The protocol was immunoSEQ multiplex PCR, while the TCRdb copy is restricted to in-frame clones and leaves out a portion. The profile shows about 140,000 clones, about 74% of them singletons. Sequencing used peripheral blood. The source is a man in his fifties with acute or convalescent COVID-19.

The chain recombines TRBV27 with TRBJ1-6; the match to TRBD1 covers 10 bases. The length of the CDR3 is 16 residues. With 4 bases clipped from V and 3 bases from J, the junction kept 3 bases outside the gene matches. In germline, CDR1 is MNHEY, CDR2 SMNVEV (reference sequence). The CDR3 coding sequence is TGTGCCAGCAGTTCCCGGACAGGGGGCTATAATTCACCCCTCCACTTT. Its protein product is CASSSRTGGYNSPLHF.

The rearrangement links TRBV2 to TRBJ2-3; D is perhaps TRBD2 (5 bases). The ends were cut back, 6 bases at V and 0 bases at J, with 22 bases in the middle. The CDR3 spans 18 residues. Per germline, CDR1 SNHLY and CDR2 FYNNEI. The CDR3 loop is CASRDPFPGLSSTDTQYF. CDR3 coding DNA: TGTGCCAGCAGAGACCCTTTTCCGGGATTATCTAGCACAGATACGCAGTATTTT.

The V gene is TRBV6-5, the J gene TRBJ1-5; D unclear. The V gene's germline CDR1 is MNHEY and CDR2 SVGAGI. The CDR3 has 14 residues. The V end lost 0 bases, the J end lost 7 bases, and 10 bases lay between the germline ends. Written as DNA, the CDR3 is TGTGCCAGCAGTTACTCGATTGAGGTGCAGCCCCAGCATTTT. Amino acid sequence: CASSYSIEVQPQHF.

The V and J genes are TRBV9 and TRBJ2-3; 8 positions agree with TRBD1. CDR1 SGDLS and CDR2 YYNGEE come from the germline V gene. This CDR3 is 17 amino acids long. Unmatched junction bases numbered 10, after V lost 4 bases and J lost 0 bases. CDR3 sequence: CASSLRDRTSSTDTQYF. The CDR3 DNA follows: TGTGCCAGCAGCTTACGGGACAGGACGTCTAGCACAGATACGCAGTATTTT. Supplemented by reference TRBV9 and TRBJ2-3, the full variable domain reads DSGVTQTPKHLITATGQRVTLRCSPRSGDLSVYWYQQSLDQGLQFLIQYYNGEERAKGNILERFSAQQFPDLHSELNLSSLELGDSALYFCASSLRDRTSSTDTQYFGPGTRLTVL.